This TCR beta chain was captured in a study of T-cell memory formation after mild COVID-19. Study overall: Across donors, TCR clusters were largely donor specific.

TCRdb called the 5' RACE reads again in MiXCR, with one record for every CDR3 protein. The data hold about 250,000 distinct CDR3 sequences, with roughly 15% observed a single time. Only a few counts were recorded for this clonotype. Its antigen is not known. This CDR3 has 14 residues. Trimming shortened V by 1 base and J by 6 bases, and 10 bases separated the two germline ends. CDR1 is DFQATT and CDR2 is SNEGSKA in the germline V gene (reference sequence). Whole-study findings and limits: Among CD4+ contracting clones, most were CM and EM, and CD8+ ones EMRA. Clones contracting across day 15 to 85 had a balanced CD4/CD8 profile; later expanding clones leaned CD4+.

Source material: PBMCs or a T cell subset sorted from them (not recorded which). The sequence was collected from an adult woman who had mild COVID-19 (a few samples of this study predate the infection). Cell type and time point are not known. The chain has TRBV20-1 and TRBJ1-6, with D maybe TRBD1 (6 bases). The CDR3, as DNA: TGCAGTGCTAGAGCGACAGGCCTTAATTCACCCCTCCACTTT. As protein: CSARATGLNSPLHF.